Presented here are 29 T cell receptor beta chains from one specimen sequenced in a study of shared clonotypes between healthy human individuals. As defined, naive CD8 cells were CD45RO-negative and positively selected for CCR7, with terminally differentiated effector memory CD45RA+ cells excluded. Generated by immunoSEQ multiplex PCR, the TCRdb table keeps only in-frame clones and is missing some. The top ten clones hold over 1.5% of a sample with about 2.1 million clones, 90% to 95% of them seen once. The sequencing sample was made of naive CD8+ T cells from PBMCs. The receptors stem from a man between 18 and 29 years old in good health. Some clones in this sample may be carry-over from other donors' samples.

The rearrangement uses TRBV7-8 and TRBJ2-7, with D maybe TRBD2 (6 bases). Germline-derived CDR1 and CDR2 are SGHVS and FQNEAQ. V was cut by 4 bases and J by 0 bases, with 16 bases left in between. The CDR3 contains 16 residues. The CDR3 DNA is TGTGCCAGCAGCTCAATGCCGGGACTCAACTCCTACGAGCAGTACTTC. Its translation: CASSSMPGLNSYEQYF.

The chain employs TRBV7-3 and TRBJ2-1; D is ambiguous. The V end was cut by 0 bases, the J end by 4 bases, with 4 bases between. This CDR3 has 13 amino acids. The germline gives CDR1 SGHTA, CDR2 FQGTGA. The CDR3 coding sequence is TGTGCCAGCAGCTTAACGGATTACAATGAGCAGTTCTTC. This translates into CASSLTDYNEQFF.

This clone was observed a handful of times. The chain recombines TRBV19 with TRBJ1-2; maybe TRBD1 (6 bases). This CDR3 has 12 amino acids. Trimming removed 5 bases from V and 6 bases from J, with 10 bases in between. The germline V gene encodes CDR1 LNHDA and CDR2 SQIVND (reference sequence). CDR3 sequence (DNA): TGTGCCAGTAGTTACGGGACAAATGGCTACACCTTC. Translated, it gives CASSYGTNGYTF.

About this clone: The same CDR3 also results from other DNA sequences found in this sample. V usage is TRBV5-4 and J usage is TRBJ1-1; unclear D gene. Germline loops: CDR1 SGHNT, CDR2 YYREEE (reference sequence). The V end lost 0 bases, the J end lost 3 bases, and 6 bases lay between the germline ends. The CDR3 has 13 residues. CDR3 protein: CASSLGPDTEAFF. The DNA of the CDR3 is TGTGCCAGCAGCTTGGGGCCAGACACTGAAGCTTTCTTT.

The chain joins TRBV6-6 to TRBJ2-7; weak D call: TRBD2 (6 bases). CDR3 size: 14 residues. Germline CDR1 MNHNY, CDR2 SVGAGI (reference sequence). V was cut by 4 bases and J by 6 bases, with 16 bases left in between. The CDR3 spells CASSWSSGTGEQYF. The CDR3 DNA reads TGTGCCAGCAGTTGGAGTAGCGGAACGGGCGAGCAGTACTTC.

Only a few counts were recorded for this clone. The chain employs TRBV27 and TRBJ2-7; D gene ambiguous. V lost 11 bases to trimming and J lost 6 bases, with 14 bases between them. This CDR3 is 11 amino acids long. The V gene's germline CDR1 is MNHEY and CDR2 SMNVEV (reference sequence). CDR3 bases: TGTGCCTGTGGCCTTCTCACCGAGCAGTACTTC. Protein sequence: CACGLLTEQYF.

A remark on this clone: Distinct nucleotide sequences in the sample also encode this CDR3. CDR3 sequence reads: CASSLWGDEKLFF. CDR3 DNA sequence: TGTGCCAGCAGTTTATGGGGCGACGAAAAACTGTTTTTT. V is TRBV28 and J is TRBJ1-4; D gene ambiguous. Germline V lookup: CDR1 MDHEN, CDR2 SYDVKM. The length of the CDR3 is 13 residues. V was cut by 0 bases and J by 8 bases, with 7 bases left in between.

As to this clone: Relative to the germline gene, one junction end is altered; a read error may explain this. J is TRBJ2-3 and V is TRBV7-9, with TRBD2 matching over 12 bases. The CDR3 spans 17 residues. CDR1 SEHNR and CDR2 FQNEAQ come from the germline V gene (reference sequence). The CDR3 spells CASSLAGGPVSADTQYF. The DNA for the CDR3 is TGTGCCAGCAGCCTAGCGGGAGGGCCCGTGTCCGCAGATACGCAGTATTTT.

The gene calls are TRBV4-1 and TRBJ2-7, with 12 bases identical to TRBD2. Germline-derived CDR1 and CDR2 are MGHRA and YSYEKL. The CDR3 length is 15 residues. The junction had 7 bases not matched to a gene; V was cut back by 4 bases and J by 6 bases. The CDR3: CASSPPVLAGGEQYF. The CDR3 coding sequence is TGCGCCAGCAGCCCTCCGGTACTAGCGGGAGGCGAGCAGTACTTC.

The chain has TRBV2 and TRBJ2-1; no clear D gene. The V and J ends lost 2 bases and 5 bases respectively, with 19 bases between them. Germline V gene lookup returns CDR1 SNHLY and CDR2 FYNNEI. This CDR3 is built from 17 residues. The CDR3 DNA follows: TGTGCCAGCAGTGAATGGAGTACTTCTAGGCTTAACAATGAGCAGTTCTTC. Amino acid sequence: CASSEWSTSRLNNEQFF. The full variable domain, completed using reference TRBV2 and TRBJ2-1, is EPEVTQTPSHQVTQMGQEVILRCVPISNHLYFYWYRQILGQKVEFLVSFYNNEISEKSEIFDDQFSVERPDGSNFTLKIRSTKLEDSAMYFCASSEWSTSRLNNEQFFGPGTRLTVL.

This clone was detected once. The chain joins TRBV28 to TRBJ1-5; tentatively, D is TRBD1 (5 bases). The CDR3 sequence is 13 residues long. V lost 6 bases, J lost 11 bases, and 17 bases lay in between. From germline, CDR1 is MDHEN and CDR2 SYDVKM. CDR3 nucleotides: TGTGCCAGCAGCCAAAGGAGGGGTAGGACCCAGCATTTT. It codes for CASSQRRGRTQHF.

This clone was counted a single time. This chain connects TRBV4-2 to TRBJ2-3, with D possibly being TRBD2 (5 bases). The CDR3 spans 12 residues. Trimming took off 1 base at V and 11 bases at J, with 10 bases between the two ends. The germline gives CDR1 LGHNA, CDR2 YNFKEQ. DNA of the CDR3: TGTGCCAGCAGCCAAGGGAGGAGCGGGCAGTATTTT. As protein: CASSQGRSGQYF.

The chain carries TRBV7-3 and TRBJ2-1; 12 nucleotides match TRBD2. Germline CDR1 reads SGHTA; CDR2 reads FQGTGA. V shed 3 bases, J shed 8 bases, and the junction held 5 bases outside the gene matches. The CDR3 sequence is 15 residues long. CDR3 nucleotide sequence: TGTGCCAGCAGCTTCGGACTAGCGGGATTCGATGAGCAGTTCTTC. Its protein product is CASSFGLAGFDEQFF.

This clone was found a few times. The chain combines TRBV6-1 with TRBJ1-1; D is undetermined. CDR1 is MNHNS, CDR2 SASEGT, per germline. CDR3 size: 13 residues. Trimming cost V 3 bases and J 10 bases, with 15 bases left between them. The CDR3 bases are TGTGCCAGCAGTGAGAACTGGGCCTTCGGAGCTTTCTTT. This translates into CASSENWAFGAFF.

CDR3 in amino acids: CASSPDTLPTEAFF. In nucleotides, the CDR3 is TGTGCCAGCAGCCCCGACACACTCCCCACTGAAGCTTTCTTT. The chain couples TRBV7-9 to TRBJ1-1, with D hard to call. Trimming stripped 5 bases from V and 4 bases from J, with 14 bases between. Germline V gives CDR1 SEHNR, CDR2 FQNEAQ (reference sequence). The CDR3 contains 14 residues.

This chain uses TRBV30 with TRBJ2-2; possibly TRBD2 for D (5 bases). There are 14 residues in the CDR3. V was pared by 3 bases and J by 8 bases, with 16 bases between. Germline lookup yields CDR1 GTSNPN and CDR2 SVGIG (reference sequence). CDR3 sequence: CAWSREGGWGELFF. CDR3 sequence (DNA): TGTGCCTGGAGCCGGGAAGGCGGGTGGGGGGAGCTGTTTTTT.

The chain joins TRBV5-5 to TRBJ2-1; 13 nucleotides agree with TRBD2. Germline-derived CDR1 and CDR2 are SGHKS and YYEKEE (reference sequence). There are 17 residues in the CDR3. V gave up 2 bases and J gave up 7 bases; unmatched junction bases: 9. The CDR3 here is CASSFTGTSGMVNEQFF. The CDR3 coding sequence is TGTGCCAGCAGCTTTACCGGGACTAGCGGGATGGTGAATGAGCAGTTCTTC.

This clone was seen a few times. This chain joins TRBV5-1 and TRBJ1-1; D call uncertain. CDR1 and CDR2 (germline): SGHRS, YFSETQ. Trimming took 4 bases from V and 0 from J, leaving 13 bases between them. The CDR3 is 15 amino acids. The CDR3: CASSATSTLNTEAFF. CDR3 bases: TGCGCCAGCAGCGCGACCTCAACTCTGAACACTGAAGCTTTCTTT.

This chain joins TRBV4-3 and TRBJ1-1; D is unclear. This CDR3 spans 15 amino acids. Germline assignment: CDR1 LGHNA and CDR2 YSLEER. V was clipped by 3 bases and J by 4 bases, with 15 bases between them. CDR3 DNA sequence: TGCGCCAGCAGCCAGCAACCAGGCTGGGGCACTGAAGCTTTCTTT. This gives the protein CASSQQPGWGTEAFF.

The chain employs TRBV7-9 and TRBJ2-7; tentatively, D is TRBD1 or TRBD2 (5 bases each). Trimming pared 7 bases from V and 3 bases from J, leaving 16 bases between. Germline V CDR1 and CDR2: SEHNR, FQNEAQ (reference sequence). CDR3 length: 14 amino acids. CDR3 amino acids: CASTQDSFGYEQYF. As DNA, the CDR3 is TGTGCCAGCACACAGGACTCGTTTGGCTACGAGCAGTACTTC.

This rearrangement joins TRBV9 to TRBJ2-1, with D possibly being TRBD2 (5 bases). Germline V gene data show CDR1 as SGDLS and CDR2 as YYNGEE. The germline V and J ends were trimmed by 4 bases and 1 base, with 9 bases remaining between them. CDR3 length: 14 amino acids. This chain's CDR3 is CASSPGNSYNEQFF. The DNA for the CDR3 is TGTGCCAGCAGCCCGGGGAATTCCTACAATGAGCAGTTCTTC.

J is TRBJ1-2 and V is TRBV6-1; D is uncertain. With 6 bases removed from V and 6 bases from J, the gap between germline ends came to 11 bases. The germline V gene encodes CDR1 MNHNS and CDR2 SASEGT. CDR3 length: 12 amino acids. The CDR3, as DNA: TGTGCCAGCAGAAACGGAGGAAATGGCTACACCTTC. It specifies CASRNGGNGYTF.

The chain joins TRBV10-3 to TRBJ2-3; TRBD2 matches 12 bases. Germline lookup yields CDR1 ENHRY and CDR2 SYGVKD. This CDR3 contains 16 residues. V lost 1 base and J lost 3; bases outside the gene matches: 2. For the CDR3, the DNA is TGTGCCATCAGTGAGTTAACTAGCGGGAGGACAGATACGCAGTATTTT. This translates into CAISELTSGRTDTQYF.

This rearrangement joins TRBV13 to TRBJ2-1, with TRBD2 as a possible D gene (6 bases). The CDR3 contains 18 residues. The V gene's germline CDR1 is PRHDT and CDR2 FYEKMQ (reference sequence). Trimming removed 5 bases from V and 0 bases from J, with 20 bases in between. CDR3 bases: TGTGCCAGCAGCGCCCCGATCTTAGACGGGAGCTCCTACAATGAGCAGTTCTTC. Its translation is CASSAPILDGSSYNEQFF. The full variable domain, rest sourced from reference TRBV13 and TRBJ2-1, is AAGVIQSPRHLIKEKRETATLKCYPIPRHDTVYWYQQGPGQDPQFLISFYEKMQSDKGSIPDRFSAQQFSDYHSELNMSSLELGDSALYFCASSAPILDGSSYNEQFFGPGTRLTVL.

The chain uses TRBV10-3 and TRBJ2-3, with TRBD2 matching 9 bases. Per the germline V gene, CDR1 is ENHRY and CDR2 is SYGVKD. The CDR3 extends over 18 amino acids. V was clipped by 6 bases and J by 1 base; unmatched bases: 14. The CDR3 is CAISLNHPRTSGTDTQYF. The CDR3 bases are TGTGCCATCAGCCTGAACCATCCGAGGACTAGCGGCACAGATACGCAGTATTTT.

This chain joins TRBV29-1 and TRBJ2-1; unclear D gene. V was pared by 1 base and J by 0 bases, with 10 bases between. The CDR3 is 15 amino acids. The V gene's germline CDR1 is SQVTM and CDR2 ANQGSEA. CDR3 DNA: TGCAGCGTTGAAGGGGTCCTTTTCTCCTACAATGAGCAGTTCTTC. Translating gives CSVEGVLFSYNEQFF.

The chain couples TRBV30 to TRBJ2-1, with 9 bases aligning to TRBD2. CDR1 is GTSNPN and CDR2 is SVGIG in the germline V gene (reference sequence). The CDR3 consists of 16 residues. J was trimmed by 6 bases and V by 2 bases; bases with no gene match: 11. CDR3 amino acids: CAWSTYWREGPNEQFF. As DNA, the CDR3 is TGTGCCTGGAGTACCTACTGGCGGGAGGGCCCCAATGAGCAGTTCTTC. Together with reference TRBV30 and TRBJ2-1, the CDR3 gives the full variable domain: SQTIHQWPATLVQPVGSPLSLECTVEGTSNPNLYWYRQAAGRGLQLLFYSVGIGQISSEVPQNLSASRPQDRQFILSSKKLLLSDSGFYLCAWSTYWREGPNEQFFGPGTRLTVL.

This chain links TRBV9 with TRBJ1-4; D not certain. The CDR3 loop spans 13 amino acids. Germline V CDR1 and CDR2: SGDLS, YYNGEE. V gave up 0 bases and J gave up 8 bases, with 8 bases separating them. The CDR3 reads CASSVEYGEKLFF. The DNA for the CDR3 is TGTGCCAGCAGCGTAGAGTACGGGGAAAAACTGTTTTTT.

The chain links TRBV7-9 to TRBJ2-1; D is ambiguous. Germline V lookup: CDR1 SEHNR, CDR2 FQNEAQ (reference sequence). This CDR3 has 15 residues. V gave up 1 base and J gave up 10 bases, with 17 bases separating them. The CDR3 protein is CASSLESSPLVEQFF. The CDR3 bases are TGTGCCAGCAGCTTAGAGAGTAGCCCCTTAGTGGAGCAGTTCTTC.